The rows below give T cell receptor beta chains drawn from one sample of a study of beta chain features in type 1 diabetes. Profiled with immunoSEQ multiplex PCR; TCRdb holds only in-frame clones, not every one. The table records 10,000 to 15,000 clones, about 49% of them present only once. The source material was stem cell memory CD4+ T cells from blood. These receptors were collected from a man between 18 and 35 years old in good health. CDR3s include the opening cysteine and the closing phenylalanine or tryptophan. D genes are given only for firm matches. Clone size is given for some rows only: seen once, a few or many times, or a class if the clone is expanded.

>TRBJ1-5|few|TRBV18|TRBD1
CASSPGQGGNQPQHF
TGTGCCAGCTCACCAGGACAGGGGGGCAATCAGCCCCAGCATTTT
>TRBJ2-7|few|TRBV27|NA
CASSTQRFNYEQYF
TGTGCCAGCAGTACCCAGCGGTTCAACTACGAGCAGTACTTC
>TRBJ1-3|NA|TRBV7-9|NA
CAHRDSGNTIYF
TGTGCGCATCGGGACTCTGGAAACACCATATATTTT
>TRBJ2-6|few|TRBV11-2|NA
CASSLTVSGANVLTF
TGTGCCAGCAGCTTAACAGTCTCTGGGGCCAACGTCCTGACTTTC
>TRBJ2-3|NA|TRBV7-6|TRBD1
CASSSYPTGSRTDTQYF
TGTGCCAGCAGCTCCTACCCGACAGGGTCCCGCACAGATACGCAGTATTTT
>TRBJ2-2|NA|TRBV6-4|NA
CASSQRGSRGTGELFF
TGTGCCAGCAGTCAGAGAGGATCCCGGGGCACCGGGGAGCTGTTTTTT
>TRBJ1-1|NA|TRBV7-2|TRBD1
CASSLNLGTGGFF
TGTGCCAGCAGCTTAAATTTGGGGACAGGGGGTTTCTTT
>TRBJ1-2|NA|TRBV6-5|NA
CASSPSANYGYTF
TGTGCCAGCAGTCCTTCGGCTAACTATGGCTACACCTTC
>TRBJ2-1|once|TRBV25-1|NA
CATHQGNNEQFF
TGTGCCACCCATCAGGGGAACAATGAGCAGTTCTTC
>TRBJ1-5|few|TRBV28|NA
CASTVGGGGPMSQHF
TGTGCCAGCACCGTTGGAGGGGGGGGGCCGATGTCCCAGCATTTT
>TRBJ2-1|few|TRBV7-9|TRBD2
CASSSSGGADNEQFF
TGTGCCAGCAGCTCAAGCGGGGGGGCCGACAATGAGCAGTTCTTC
>TRBJ2-7|NA|TRBV27|TRBD1
CASSYTGTASSYEQYF
TGTGCCAGCAGTTACACCGGGACAGCGAGCTCCTACGAGCAGTACTTC
>TRBJ2-4|NA|TRBV7-2|NA
CASSFDSAAKNIQYF
TGTGCCAGCAGCTTCGACAGCGCGGCCAAAAACATTCAGTACTTC
>TRBJ1-3|few|TRBV6-5|NA
CASSYSGSSGNTIYF
TGTGCCAGCAGTTACTCAGGGAGCTCTGGAAACACCATATATTTT
>TRBJ2-1|medium-sized|TRBV18|NA
CASSPIYQVLNEQFF
TGTGCCAGCTCACCGATATATCAGGTACTCAATGAGCAGTTCTTC
>TRBJ2-7|NA|TRBV4-2|NA
CASSPEGQGSDEQYF
TGTGCCAGCAGCCCGGAAGGGCAGGGAAGCGACGAGCAGTACTTC
>TRBJ1-2|NA|TRBV7-9|TRBD1
CASSLGQGGPGYTF
TGTGCCAGCAGCTTAGGACAGGGGGGTCCTGGCTACACCTTC
>TRBJ2-4|few|TRBV7-2|NA
CASSSPERDIQYF
TGTGCCAGCAGCTCCCCGGAGCGGGACATTCAGTACTTC
>TRBJ2-3|NA|TRBV2|NA
CASSPNDRLAKYF
TGTGCCAGCAGTCCAAACGACAGGTTGGCGAAGTATTTT
>TRBJ2-7|NA|TRBV6-1|NA
CASSAQGNEQYF
TGTGCCAGCAGTGCACAGGGTAACGAGCAGTACTTC
>TRBJ2-4|NA|TRBV15|NA
CATSRGHRAGNIQYF
TGTGCCACCAGCAGAGGTCACAGGGCCGGAAACATTCAGTACTTC
>TRBJ2-3|NA|TRBV27|TRBD2
CASSSSGADTQYF
TGTGCCAGCAGTTCTAGCGGTGCAGATACGCAGTATTTT
>TRBJ2-5|few|TRBV6-5|NA
CASSPDWKETQYF
TGTGCCAGCAGCCCTGACTGGAAAGAGACCCAGTACTTC
>TRBJ2-3|NA|TRBV19|TRBD2
CASSPDLAGVTDTQYF
TGTGCCAGTAGTCCCGACCTAGCGGGGGTTACAGATACGCAGTATTTT
>TRBJ2-2|few|TRBV4-3|TRBD1
CASSQGPTGGADTGELFF
TGCGCCAGCAGCCAAGGCCCGACAGGGGGCGCGGACACCGGGGAGCTGTTTTTT
>TRBJ2-7|NA|TRBV5-1|NA
CASSFTVQGFEQYF
TGCGCCAGCAGCTTTACTGTCCAGGGCTTCGAGCAGTACTTC
>TRBJ2-2|NA|TRBV2|NA
CASTPNRGGTGELFF
TGTGCCAGCACCCCAAATCGGGGAGGCACCGGGGAGCTGTTTTTT
>TRBJ2-6|NA|TRBV7-2|TRBD1
CASIPGTGLSGANVLTF
TGTGCCAGCATCCCCGGGACAGGGCTCTCTGGGGCCAACGTCCTGACTTTC
>TRBJ2-3|NA|TRBV4-3|NA
CASSQDRYTQYF
TGCGCCAGCAGCCAAGACCGTTATACGCAGTATTTT
>TRBJ2-1|NA|TRBV19|NA
CASIQYNEQFF
TGTGCCAGTATACAGTACAATGAGCAGTTCTTC
>TRBJ2-5|NA|TRBV9|TRBD1
CASSPQGAGETQYF
TGTGCCAGCAGCCCACAGGGGGCCGGAGAGACCCAGTACTTC
>TRBJ2-7|NA|TRBV27|NA
CASSLSADSYEQYF
TGTGCCAGCAGTTTATCGGCGGACTCCTACGAGCAGTACTTC
>TRBJ1-3|NA|TRBV27|NA
CASSRAAGSSGNTIYF
TGTGCCAGTTCCCGCGCGGCGGGCTCCTCTGGAAACACCATATATTTT
>TRBJ2-5|few|TRBV5-1|TRBD1
CASSLAGTGQETQYF
TGCGCCAGCAGCTTGGCCGGGACAGGGCAAGAGACCCAGTACTTC
>TRBJ1-5|NA|TRBV7-2|TRBD1
CASSFRQGQPQHF
TGTGCCAGCAGCTTTCGACAGGGTCAGCCCCAGCATTTT
>TRBJ2-1|few|TRBV19|NA
CASSRTNWHREQFF
TGTGCCAGTAGTAGGACTAATTGGCATCGCGAGCAGTTCTTC
>TRBJ2-1|NA|TRBV19|NA
CASSIAGGTYNEQFF
TGTGCCAGTAGTATAGCAGGGGGGACGTACAATGAGCAGTTCTTC
>TRBJ2-5|NA|TRBV6-5|TRBD2
CAISGAGGSQETQYF
TGTGCCATCAGTGGGGCGGGGGGGAGTCAAGAGACCCAGTACTTC
>TRBJ2-3|NA|TRBV4-2|TRBD2
CASSQASGGGDTQYF
TGTGCCAGCAGCCAAGCTAGCGGGGGAGGGGATACGCAGTATTTT
>TRBJ2-5|NA|TRBV29-1|TRBD1
CSVEGDRAQETQYF
TGCAGCGTTGAAGGGGACAGGGCACAAGAGACCCAGTACTTC
>TRBJ1-2|NA|TRBV5-8|TRBD1
CASSSNEGGYYGYTF
TGTGCCAGCAGCTCGAACGAAGGGGGCTACTATGGCTACACCTTC
>TRBJ2-2|few|TRBV2|TRBD2
CASSARGGQRTGELFF
TGTGCCAGCAGTGCTCGCGGGGGTCAACGCACCGGGGAGCTGTTTTTT
>TRBJ2-7|NA|TRBV4-2|NA
CASSQAGTPSYEQYF
TGTGCCAGCAGCCAAGCCGGGACACCGTCCTACGAGCAGTACTTC
>TRBJ2-3|few|TRBV5-4|TRBD2
CASSLGLAGTDTQYF
TGTGCCAGCAGCTTGGGACTAGCGGGCACAGATACGCAGTATTTT
>TRBJ2-2|NA|TRBV18|NA
CASSPRQANTGELFF
TGTGCCAGCTCACCTCGACAGGCGAACACCGGGGAGCTGTTTTTT
>TRBJ1-2|NA|TRBV29-1|TRBD1
CSVSTGGYGYTF
TGCAGCGTCTCAACAGGGGGTTATGGCTACACCTTC
>TRBJ1-1|NA|TRBV5-4|TRBD1
CASSLENRGAEAFF
TGTGCCAGCAGCTTGGAGAACAGGGGCGCTGAAGCTTTCTTT
>TRBJ1-1|NA|TRBV2|NA
CASWQGNTEAFF
TGTGCCAGCTGGCAGGGGAACACTGAAGCTTTCTTT
>TRBJ2-3|few|TRBV6-5|TRBD2
CASSYFSGGPSHTQYF
TGTGCCAGCAGTTACTTTAGCGGGGGGCCCTCCCATACGCAGTATTTT
>TRBJ1-5|NA|TRBV4-1|NA
CASSQRRVAQPQHF
TGCGCCAGCAGCCAACGACGGGTTGCTCAGCCCCAGCATTTT
>TRBJ1-6|few|TRBV7-3|TRBD1
CASSAQGVGSPLHF
TGTGCCAGCAGCGCGCAGGGGGTGGGTTCACCCCTCCACTTT
>TRBJ1-5|NA|TRBV28|TRBD1
CASSLPGTGNQPQHF
TGTGCCAGCAGTTTACCGGGGACAGGCAATCAGCCCCAGCATTTT
>TRBJ2-7|NA|TRBV4-2|TRBD2
CASSQAPAGTSGGAGEQYF
TGTGCCAGCAGCCAAGCCCCCGCCGGGACTAGCGGGGGGGCTGGGGAGCAGTACTTC
>TRBJ2-7|NA|TRBV5-4|TRBD2
CASSLGLAGGTYEQYF
TGTGCCAGCAGCCTGGGACTAGCGGGGGGAACCTACGAGCAGTACTTC
>TRBJ2-1|few|TRBV18|NA
CASSFDRDYEQFF
TGTGCCAGCTCATTTGACAGGGACTATGAGCAGTTCTTC
>TRBJ2-7|few|TRBV4-2|NA
CASSQVMGRSPYEQYF
TGTGCCAGCAGCCAAGTGATGGGGAGATCCCCCTACGAGCAGTACTTC
>TRBJ2-1|few|TRBV29-1|NA
CSSGESSYNEQFF
TGCAGCTCAGGTGAGAGCTCCTACAATGAGCAGTTCTTC